Listed below are T cell receptor beta chains from one sample, sequenced in a study of cytomegalovirus exposure and HLA in healthy donors. The table came from immunoSEQ multiplex PCR; TCRdb's copy has only in-frame clones and leaves some out. In the table there are roughly 160,000 clones, roughly three quarters of which are singletons. Sample: PBMCs. These receptors came from a woman aged 50 to 65 in good health and CMV-seropositive. Both conserved end residues are part of each CDR3. Only part of the rows carry a size: once, few, many, or a class if the clone is expanded.

clone_size	v_call	j_call	cdr3_length	cdr3_aa
-	TRBV18	TRBJ2-1	14	CASSPGQGVPEQFF
-	TRBV19	TRBJ1-1	14	CASSIGTGGTEAFF
-	TRBV19	TRBJ2-3	16	CASKDPSGSTADTQYF
-	TRBV9	TRBJ2-7	16	CASSVGLAGQTYEQYF
-	TRBV9	TRBJ2-5	15	CASSLGIAGQETQYF
once	TRBV4-2	TRBJ1-4	16	CASSPRDITTNEKLFF
-	TRBV18	TRBJ2-2	15	CASSKGQENTGELFF
-	TRBV2	TRBJ1-5	16	CASSEAEGVGNQPQHF
-	TRBV7-3	TRBJ2-5	15	CASSLLGDRAETQYF
once	TRBV5-6	TRBJ1-2	16	CASSLAGQTPNYGYTF
-	TRBV9	TRBJ1-2	14	CASSAGQGLYGYTF
-	TRBV6-6	TRBJ2-5	13	CASRGGLQETQYF
-	TRBV5-4	TRBJ2-5	13	CASSGDSQETQYF
-	TRBV7-6	TRBJ1-1	13	CASSFTGRAEAFF
-	TRBV6-1	TRBJ1-4	14	CASRRTSSNEKLFF
-	TRBV4-3	TRBJ1-1	16	CASSLSRGQGVTEAFF
-	TRBV7-2	TRBJ2-7	15	CASSGGAFMPYEQYF
-	TRBV18	TRBJ2-1	17	CASSPPKLQSSYNEQFF
-	TRBV7-8	TRBJ1-5	16	CASSLASQGINQPQHF
-	TRBV5-6	TRBJ2-5	15	CASRMTDRERETQYF
few	TRBV19	TRBJ1-2	15	CASSEDRDPHYGYTF
-	TRBV5-6	TRBJ2-7	15	CASSPETGHSYEQYF
-	TRBV5-1	TRBJ2-5	16	CASSERGSGTGETQYF
-	TRBV30	TRBJ2-5	15	CAWSVDRFYQETQYF
-	TRBV10-3	TRBJ2-1	14	CAICPSRVDNEQFF
once	TRBV2	TRBJ2-1	15	CASGAETSGLNEQFF
-	TRBV5-4	TRBJ1-4	15	CASSGGTGEREKLFF
-	TRBV5-4	TRBJ2-7	15	CASSRRSGGAYEQYF
-	TRBV6-6	TRBJ1-2	14	CASSGSPGQGGYTF
once	TRBV9	TRBJ2-1	16	CASSPRERRAYNEQFF
-	TRBV6-5	TRBJ2-1	16	CASSSGRGGSYNEQFF
-	TRBV7-8	TRBJ1-5	15	CASSLSGGRNQPQHF
once	TRBV5-1	TRBJ2-2	15	CASSLDSANTGELFF
-	TRBV9	TRBJ1-2	15	CASSVVRKGDYGYTF
-	TRBV19	TRBJ1-6	14	CASSSSGLNSPLHF
-	TRBV30	TRBJ1-3	14	CAWGDSNSGNTIYF
-	TRBV2	TRBJ1-5	13	CASREGRNQPQHF
-	TRBV7-2	TRBJ1-3	17	CASSPRRASGSGNTIYF
-	TRBV4-1	TRBJ2-1	15	CASSQGDSSYNEQFF
-	TRBV2	TRBJ1-2	12	CASREPGYGYTF
-	TRBV9	TRBJ2-7	14	CASSVAGFGYEQYF
-	TRBV5-6	TRBJ2-3	18	CASSPGLAGVGGPDTQYF
once	TRBV30	TRBJ2-3	14	CAWNGRGVGDTQYF
-	TRBV5-1	TRBJ2-1	14	CASTSTGTYNEQFF
-	TRBV18	TRBJ2-6	16	CASSPPASAGANVLTF
-	TRBV7-8	TRBJ2-7	13	CASRGQGVVEQYF
once	TRBV5-1	TRBJ2-2	14	CASSLNTYTGELFF